Listed below are T cell receptor beta chains from one sample, sequenced in a study of cytomegalovirus exposure and HLA in healthy donors. Measured with immunoSEQ multiplex PCR; TCRdb has only the in-frame clones, and not every one. The sample shows 250,000 to 350,000 clones, approximately 85% of them seen only once. The material sequenced was PBMCs. These TCRs come from a man aged 30 to 39 in good health and CMV-seronegative. CDR3s leave out the opening cysteine and the closing phenylalanine or tryptophan.

>TRBV7-2
ASSLASGGAGGNTQY
>TRBV5-1
ASSAGQGNEKLF
>TRBV2
ASTLLNQGASLQY
>TRBV5-4
ASSSGLAHEQY
>TRBV5-4
ASSPTVSGNTIY
>TRBV5-6
ASSLGAVGLYGYT
>TRBV4-1
ASSQVPANYGYT
>TRBV7-8
ASSLKPRASGGLYNEQF
>TRBV27
ASSFGGGQPQH
>TRBV2
ASSRDRGDTQY
>TRBV7-2
ASSYQINEQF
>TRBV4-1
ASSQDRGSAEAF
>TRBV19
ASSIENRGEKLF
>TRBV6-1
ASTLDNYGYT
>TRBV5-6
ASSLGETGGTGELF
>TRBV6-5
ASSLDPGLEGYT
>TRBV6-1
ASTLGAQQY
>TRBV6-4
ASSDSSGGAADTQY
>TRBV29-1
SAVQGADSNQPQH
>TRBV27
ASSLLGPNQPQH
>TRBV30
AWSPGFYGYT
>TRBV27
ASRPRTGVWETQY
>TRBV19
ASSKKLTVDLSGNTIY
>TRBV7-2
ASSLSTGGVTGELF
>TRBV29-1
STQGGENYGYT
>TRBV10-3
AISDPTMRASDRNEQF